These 18 T cell receptor beta chains share one sample of origin, sequenced in a study of CD8 T cells in Susac syndrome. The authors reverse transcribed about 0.5 to 1 ug RNA with random hexamers. TCRdb fed the immunoSEQ multiplex PCR reads into MiXCR, producing one record per CDR3 protein. The data contain approximately 180,000 distinct CDR3 sequences, approximately 94% of them seen just once; the ten biggest clones take up under 0.095%. Sequences were obtained from CD4+ T cells from PBMCs. The receptors were sampled from a human donor with multiple sclerosis.

The chain uses TRBV12-3 or TRBV12-4 and TRBJ2-3; possible D gene TRBD2, 6 bases. The CDR3 is 15 residues long. V lost 8 bases, J lost 1 base, and 16 bases lay in between. The CDR3 sequence: CASRTPGTGTDTQYF. The CDR3, as DNA: TGTGCCAGCCGGACCCCCGGGACTGGCACAGATACGCAGTATTTT.

The chain couples TRBV5-6 to TRBJ2-3; D remains ambiguous. Germline CDR1 and CDR2: SGHDT and YYEEEE. Deletions cut 5 bases from V and 4 bases from J, with 11 bases between. CDR3 length equals 13 residues. In DNA, the CDR3 is TGTGCCAGCAGTCGAACGGTGGCAGATACGCAGTATTTT. As protein: CASSRTVADTQYF.

The chain carries TRBV6-6 and TRBJ1-1, with 7 nucleotides matching TRBD1. Germline V gene data show CDR1 as MNHNY and CDR2 as SVGAGI (reference sequence). With V trimmed by 8 bases and J by 0 bases, 9 bases remained unmatched. The CDR3 has 15 residues. The CDR3 reads CASEGQVTMNTEAFF. In DNA form, the CDR3 reads TGTGCCAGCGAAGGACAGGTTACTATGAACACTGAAGCTTTCTTT.

This clonotype was seen only once. The chain combines TRBV11-1 with TRBJ1-1; a possible D gene is TRBD1 (5 bases). CDR3 length equals 13 residues. Trimming shortened V by 6 bases and J by 4 bases, and 12 bases separated the two germline ends. Germline assignment: CDR1 SGHAT and CDR2 FQDESV (reference sequence). The CDR3 protein is CASRRDVTTEAFF. The CDR3 nucleotides are TGTGCCAGCAGGCGGGACGTGACCACTGAAGCTTTCTTT.

This chain uses TRBV20-1 with TRBJ2-1; D ambiguous. V dropped 6 bases and J dropped 5 bases, with 14 bases sitting between them. CDR1 is DFQATT and CDR2 is SNEGSKA in the germline V gene (reference sequence). The CDR3 totals 13 residues. CDR3 in DNA: TGCAGTGCCTTCGTAACACCCAACAATGAGCAGTTCTTC. As protein: CSAFVTPNNEQFF.

The chain uses TRBV5-6 and TRBJ1-1; no clear D. Germline-derived CDR1 and CDR2 are SGHDT and YYEEEE. Trimming stripped 2 bases from V and 1 base from J, with 9 bases between. The CDR3 is 14 residues long. The CDR3 reads CASSFLTANTEAFF. CDR3 nucleotides: TGTGCCAGCAGCTTTTTGACTGCGAACACTGAAGCTTTCTTT.

The chain joins TRBV20-1 to TRBJ2-1; D ambiguous. The germline gives CDR1 DFQATT, CDR2 SNEGSKA (reference sequence). The CDR3 covers 16 residues. Between the trimmed V and J ends, which lost 5 bases and 3 bases, there was a span of 20 bases. The CDR3 region is CSALSGTSGFYNEQFF. The CDR3 DNA sequence: TGCAGTGCTCTCTCGGGTACGAGTGGTTTCTACAATGAGCAGTTCTTC.

A single count supports this clonotype. This sequence joins TRBV3-1 and TRBJ1-5; D possibly corresponds to TRBD1 (5 bases). V was cut by 6 bases and J by 0 bases, with 9 bases left in between. This CDR3 region has 14 residues. CDR1 and CDR2 from the germline V gene are LGHDT and YNNKEL (reference sequence). The CDR3 bases are TGTGCCAGCAGACTAACAGGTAGCAATCAGCCCCAGCATTTT. It yields the protein CASRLTGSNQPQHF.

V and J are TRBV7-9 and TRBJ1-2, with a possible D match to TRBD1 (6 bases). V dropped 1 base and J dropped 7 bases, with 13 bases sitting between them. The CDR3 is made up of 14 amino acids. Germline loops: CDR1 SEHNR, CDR2 FQNEAQ (reference sequence). Written as DNA, the CDR3 is TGTGCCAGCAGCTTAGTAGACAGGAGGGCTGGCTACACCTTC. Amino acids: CASSLVDRRAGYTF.

The chain employs TRBV5-4 and TRBJ1-2, with D possibly matching TRBD1 (6 bases). Deletions cut 2 bases from V and 7 bases from J, with 12 bases between. The CDR3 loop spans 13 amino acids. Germline loops: CDR1 SGHNT, CDR2 YYREEE (reference sequence). CDR3 sequence reads: CASSFLGAAGYTF. The DNA of the CDR3 is TGTGCCAGCAGCTTTTTGGGGGCAGCTGGCTACACCTTC.

The chain is built from TRBV3-1 and TRBJ2-1, with D possibly being TRBD1 (5 bases). Trimming removed 4 bases from V and 7 bases from J, with 17 bases in between. CDR1 is LGHDT, CDR2 YNNKEL, per germline (reference sequence). The CDR3 loop spans 15 amino acids. The CDR3 here is CASSRRRDPLNEQFF. The CDR3 DNA is TGTGCCAGCAGCCGTCGCAGGGATCCCCTTAATGAGCAGTTCTTC.

The chain employs TRBV29-1 and TRBJ2-3, with D possibly matching TRBD2 (5 bases). Trimming cost V 5 bases and J 4 bases, with 13 bases left between them. CDR1 and CDR2 (germline): SQVTM, ANQGSEA. The CDR3 length is 13 residues. The CDR3, as DNA: TGCAGCGTTCTACCTAGCTGGGCAGATACGCAGTATTTT. Its translation: CSVLPSWADTQYF.

The genes are TRBV15 and TRBJ2-1; D is uncertain. Trimming cost V 0 bases and J 0 bases, with 6 bases left between them. Germline assignment: CDR1 LNHNV and CDR2 YYDKDF (reference sequence). The length of the CDR3 is 15 residues. As DNA, the CDR3 is TGTGCCACCAGCAGAGACAGAAACTCCTACAATGAGCAGTTCTTC. This codes for CATSRDRNSYNEQFF.

The rearrangement uses TRBV3-1 and TRBJ1-6; no firm D call. This CDR3 contains 14 residues. Germline V CDR1 and CDR2: LGHDT, YNNKEL (reference sequence). Trimming shortened V by 1 base and J by 6 bases, and 7 bases separated the two germline ends. For the CDR3, the DNA is TGTGCCAGCAGCCAAGCACAAACTAATTCACCCCTCCACTTT. It translates to CASSQAQTNSPLHF.

This clonotype has only one observation. The rearrangement joins TRBV1 to TRBJ2-7; TRBD1 reflects the table's D call only, with no check against the DNA. TRBV1 is listed as a pseudogene. The CDR3 sequence is 16 residues long. This CDR3 reads CTSSQDHGTGDYEQYF. For the CDR3, the DNA is TGCACCAGCAGCCAAGATCACGGGACAGGGGATTACGAGCAGTACTTC.

The V call is TRBV15, the J call TRBJ2-7; D remains ambiguous. The germline CDR1 and CDR2 sequences are LNHNV and YYDKDF (reference sequence). With 3 bases removed from V and 1 base from J, the gap between germline ends came to 10 bases. The CDR3 has 14 residues. In DNA form, the CDR3 reads TGTGCCACCAGCAGCCCGGGCCAATCCTACGAGCAGTACTTC. Encoded protein: CATSSPGQSYEQYF.

A single count supports this clonotype. V is TRBV7-3 and J is TRBJ2-3; the D gene could be TRBD1 or TRBD2 (6 bases each). This CDR3 is 16 amino acids long. V shed 4 bases and J shed 6 bases, with 20 bases lying between them. The germline gives CDR1 SGHTA, CDR2 FQGTGA. The CDR3 DNA reads TGTGCCAGCAGCTCCCAGAGGAGGGGGGCTGCCGATACGCAGTATTTT. This sequence encodes CASSSQRRGAADTQYF.

This clonotype was observed a handful of times. The rearrangement joins TRBV7-2 to TRBJ1-6; D remains unclear. The CDR3 runs 13 residues. The germline CDR1 and CDR2 sequences are SGHTA and FQGNSA. V was cut by 0 bases and J by 10 bases, with 7 bases left in between. CDR3 nucleotides: TGTGCCAGCAGCTTAGCAGGGAGATCACCCCTCCACTTT. Its protein product is CASSLAGRSPLHF.